This T cell receptor beta chain was observed in a study of T cells after yellow fever vaccination. Study-wide findings and caveats: High-abundance clonotypes from the bulk population could contaminate FACS-sorted repertoires.

This clonotype turned up a few times. No antigen is known for it. CDR1 is MDHEN and CDR2 is SYDVKM in the germline V gene. V shed 3 bases and J shed 7 bases, with 12 bases lying between them. The CDR3 runs 13 residues. A single record per CDR3 protein comes from TCRdb applying MiXCR to the 5' RACE reads. Of 600,000 to 750,000 distinct CDR3 sequences listed, approximately 13% were seen once; the top ten hold about 15%. This chain joins TRBV28 and TRBJ1-1; perhaps TRBD1 as D (5 bases). Source: PBMCs, taken on the day of the yellow fever booster vaccination. This TCR was recovered from a man aged 25-45 years who received the YFV17D yellow fever vaccine. The CDR3 sequence is CASSLSDRFEAFF. The CDR3 DNA reads as TGTGCCAGCAGTTTGTCAGACAGATTTGAAGCTTTCTTT.